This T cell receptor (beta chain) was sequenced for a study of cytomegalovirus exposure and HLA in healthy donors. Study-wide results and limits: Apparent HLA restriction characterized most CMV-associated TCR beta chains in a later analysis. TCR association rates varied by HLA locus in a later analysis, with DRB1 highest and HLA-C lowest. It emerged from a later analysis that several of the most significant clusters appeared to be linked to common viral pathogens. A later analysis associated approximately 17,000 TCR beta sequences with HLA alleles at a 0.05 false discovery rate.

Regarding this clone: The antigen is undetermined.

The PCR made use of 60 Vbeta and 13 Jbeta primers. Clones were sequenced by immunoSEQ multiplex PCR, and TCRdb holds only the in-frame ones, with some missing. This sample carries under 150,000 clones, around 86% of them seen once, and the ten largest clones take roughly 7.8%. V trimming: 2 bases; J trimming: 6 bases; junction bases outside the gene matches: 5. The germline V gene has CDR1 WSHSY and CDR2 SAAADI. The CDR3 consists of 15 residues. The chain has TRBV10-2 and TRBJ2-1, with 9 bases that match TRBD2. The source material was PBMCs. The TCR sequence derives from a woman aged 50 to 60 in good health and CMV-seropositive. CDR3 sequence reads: CASSEEAGGLNEQFF. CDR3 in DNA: TGCGCCAGCAGTGAGGAGGCGGGGGGGCTCAATGAGCAGTTCTTC.